This TCR beta chain emerged from a study of CD8 T cells in Susac syndrome (dated by TCRdb to the late 2010s). In terms of the full investigation: Among the Susac syndrome patients who were sequenced, clinically active disease was present in six and clinical remission was observed in 8 or 9. Susac syndrome patients were therapy-naive, on corticosteroids (some also receiving IVIg), or on IVIg alone at blood withdrawal. Whether CD8+ T cell activation and differentiation in Susac syndrome was antigen driven was tested using repertoire sequencing. The study compared CD8+ T cell repertoire clonality among 12 healthy donors, 14 Susac syndrome patients and 15 multiple sclerosis patients.

Overall study outcomes, separate from this receptor: The number of individuals in the TCR sequencing and HLA analysis was recognized as being relatively small. Clonal expansion was observed in Susac syndrome CD8+ repertoires, with the highest expansion in CD8+ TEMRA cells and greater expansion in clinically active than in remitting patients. Looking at Susac-specific public clones, the researchers identified roughly 17 in the total CD8+ repertoire and five or six in the CD8+ TEMRA repertoire.

RNA was extracted using the RNeasy kit, and roughly 0.45 to 1 ug of the RNA was reverse transcribed with random hexamers. TCR beta CDR3 regions were amplified with the immunoSEQ multiplex PCR assay covering 54 Vbeta and 13 Jbeta segments. Bias from PCR amplification was corrected by using a synthetic template baseline for primer optimization and for computational correction. The study's processing was this. Reads were annotated to V, D and J genes according to IMGT and were analyzed with immunoSEQ Analyzer, with only productive sequences retained. To calculate clonality, Shannon entropy was normalized by log2 of the number of productive unique sequences and then subtracted from one. For each patient and control, public and private clones were evaluated within the 100 most prevalent clones. Clones were defined as Susac-specific if absent from the healthy and MS cohorts, from 1052 published viral clones and from other ImmuneACCESS disease sequences. Starting from the raw public reads, TCRdb applied fastp trimming at Q25, assembled clones with MiXCR and retained in-frame beta chains. A single entry per CDR3 protein holds the most common genes and DNA from its merged rows. For this entry, the V and J calls and clone size follow TCRdb and not the study's own pipeline. The sample table holds around 150,000 distinct CDR3 sequences, of which 85% to 95% were seen once. The ten largest account for about 0.18% of the sample.

As concerns this clonotype: It has no known antigen specificity. Nothing much larger sits one base from this clone, and base qualities are not available.

Peripheral blood CD8+ and CD4+ T cells from healthy donors, Susac syndrome patients and multiple sclerosis patients were profiled by high-throughput TCR beta sequencing. The Susac syndrome patients fulfilled recently defined diagnostic criteria for definite or probable disease. CD8+ TEMRA cells were enriched by FACS, while bulk CD8+ and CD4+ T cells were purified by magnetic negative isolation. Blood was collected in EDTA tubes and processed within 24 hours, with PBMCs isolated through density gradient centrifugation. PBMCs destined for TCR sequencing were cryopreserved in liquid nitrogen and later thawed in a 37 °C water bath. Purity of sorted or isolated CD4+, CD8+ and CD8+ TEMRA cells was at least 90%. The sequencing input was CD8+ T cells from PBMCs. This TCR was recovered from a human donor with Susac syndrome.

The encoded CDR3 is CASVGLAGQLSYNEQFF. The DNA sequence reads TGTGCCAGCGTGGGACTAGCGGGACAACTCTCCTACAATGAGCAGTTCTTC. The chain was built from TRBV28 and TRBJ2-1; 13 bases in between match TRBD2. The germline V gene supplies CDR1 MDHEN and CDR2 SYDVKM. The CDR3 spans 17 residues, from the cysteine through the phenylalanine. Only the CDR3 region is kept as DNA, spanning 51 bases read in frame from base 1. After removal of 8 bases from V and 0 bases from J, the junction retains 7 bases not matched to a gene.